These 8 T cell receptor beta chains were all obtained from the same sample, sequenced in a study of patients and donors after allogeneic stem cell transplantation. Using its own MiXCR run on the RT-PCR reads, TCRdb lists one record per CDR3 protein. The data show about a million distinct CDR3 sequences, more than 15% seen once. The sequenced sample consisted of blood, either unsorted or a sorted T cell fraction (not recorded which). The receptors stem from a human donor who was either an allogeneic HSCT recipient or a stem cell or donor lymphocyte infusion donor (not recorded which). It is not recorded whose cells these are; they may come from a transplant donor.

The chain links TRBV9 to TRBJ1-1; D ambiguous. With 4 bases removed from V and 10 bases from J, the gap between germline ends came to 20 bases. The CDR3 is made up of 14 amino acids. The germline V gene encodes CDR1 SGDLS and CDR2 YYNGEE. The chain's CDR3 is CASSPEGGRSGAFF. For the CDR3, the DNA is TGTGCCAGCAGCCCCGAGGGAGGGAGAAGCGGAGCTTTCTTT.

At least ten counts were recorded for this clonotype. The junction shows a germline mismatch at one end, possibly a read error. The chain uses TRBV5-1 and TRBJ2-7; D assignment may be TRBD1 or TRBD2 (5 bases each). Per germline, CDR1 SGHRS and CDR2 YFSETQ. The CDR3 length is 13 residues. This CDR3 is CASSLGVSYEQYF. The DNA for the CDR3 is TGTGCCAGCAGCTTGGGGGTTAGCTACGAGCAGTACTTC.

This clonotype was seen many times. This chain uses TRBV29-1 with TRBJ1-2; perhaps TRBD1 as D (5 bases). Germline lookup yields CDR1 SQVTM and CDR2 ANQGSEA. V lost 2 bases and J 5 bases, leaving 6 bases between the germline ends. The CDR3 is 11 amino acids. The CDR3 DNA reads as TGCAGCGTTGAAAGACAGTATGGCTACACCTTC. This encodes CSVERQYGYTF.

This clonotype occurred many times. The DNA of the CDR3 is TGCAGTGCTAGAGTGCCTCCCAGTGGGGGCCAGTACTTC. The encoded protein is CSARVPPSGGQYF. The V and J genes are TRBV20-1 and TRBJ2-5; D tentatively reads TRBD1 or TRBD2 (5 bases each). Germline values: CDR1 DFQATT, CDR2 SNEGSKA (reference sequence). V lost 1 base to trimming and J lost 10 bases, with 16 bases between them. This CDR3 is 13 amino acids long.

This sequence joins TRBV6-6 and TRBJ2-7; D remains ambiguous. The CDR3 is 12 residues long. Deletions cut 6 bases from V and 3 bases from J, with 9 bases between. The germline gives CDR1 MNHNY, CDR2 SVGAGI (reference sequence). In DNA form, the CDR3 reads TGTGCCAGCAGCCCCGCGATCTACGAGCAGTACTTC. Its translation: CASSPAIYEQYF.

The chain has TRBV28 and TRBJ2-2; D not resolved. The CDR3 runs to 14 residues. Germline CDR1 reads MDHEN; CDR2 reads SYDVKM. Trimming took 8 bases from V and 0 from J, leaving 10 bases between them. The CDR3 protein is CASWARSNTGELFF. The CDR3 DNA follows: TGTGCCAGCTGGGCCAGGTCGAACACCGGGGAGCTGTTTTTT.

This clonotype was counted ten times or more. This sequence joins TRBV20-1 and TRBJ1-1; unclear D gene. The CDR3 loop spans 11 amino acids. V was shortened by 5 bases and J by 7 bases, with 11 bases between the two germline ends. The germline V gene encodes CDR1 DFQATT and CDR2 SNEGSKA (reference sequence). This CDR3 reads CSAPSVNEAFF. CDR3 DNA sequence: TGCAGTGCTCCATCGGTAAATGAAGCTTTCTTT.

The chain uses TRBV11-3 and TRBJ2-1, with 7 bases aligning to TRBD2. This CDR3 has 16 residues. Germline CDR1 and CDR2: SGHNT and YENEEA. Trimming took 1 base from V and 2 from J; bases not matched to a gene: 5. CDR3 in DNA: TGTGCCAGCAGCTTAGGCGGGAGTCGACCCTACAATGAGCAGTTCTTC. As protein: CASSLGGSRPYNEQFF.